Listed here are 31 T cell receptor beta chains from one sample, sequenced in a study of beta chain features in type 1 diabetes. Study findings and constraints: Patients with Type 1 diabetes showed moderately but significantly shorter TCRB CDR3s in all four CD4+ subsets.

What was sequenced were expressed TCRB transcripts, since all of the isolated RNA had been reverse transcribed. Here immunoSEQ multiplex PCR was the method, and the copy in TCRdb shows in-frame clones only, minus some. The sample has a few hundred thousand clones, about 13% seen once; the top ten hold roughly 0.015%. These receptors are not linked to any known antigen. The source material was naive CD4+ T cells from blood. The receptors originated from a woman under 30 with type 1 diabetes.

The V gene is TRBV5-1, the J gene TRBJ2-5; D may be TRBD2 (6 bases). V gave up 4 bases and J gave up 3 bases, with 16 bases separating them. Per the germline V gene, CDR1 is SGHRS and CDR2 is YFSETQ. There are 15 residues in the CDR3. DNA of the CDR3: TGCGCCAGCAGCCAACGGGGGACGGATAAAGAGACCCAGTACTTC. Protein product: CASSQRGTDKETQYF.

The chain recombines TRBV5-1 with TRBJ2-1, with TRBD2 as a possible D gene (5 bases). This CDR3 has 15 amino acids. CDR1 and CDR2 (germline): SGHRS, YFSETQ. V dropped 1 base and J dropped 7 bases, with 15 bases sitting between them. The CDR3 sequence: CASSLSLYPGNEQFF. CDR3 in DNA: TGCGCCAGCAGCTTGAGCCTCTACCCGGGGAATGAGCAGTTCTTC. The variable domain in full, completed from reference TRBV5-1 and TRBJ2-1, reads KAGVTQTPRYLIKTRGQQVTLSCSPISGHRSVSWYQQTPGQGLQFLFEYFSETQRNKGNFPGRFSGRQFSNSRSEMNVSTLELGDSALYLCASSLSLYPGNEQFFGPGTRLTVL.

There are a few counts of this clone. The chain carries TRBV28 and TRBJ2-2, with 7 bases that match TRBD2. The CDR3 is 18 amino acids. The germline gives CDR1 MDHEN, CDR2 SYDVKM. The junction had 12 bases not matched to a gene; V was cut back by 2 bases and J by 3 bases. The CDR3 nucleotides read TGTGCCAGCAGTTTACCCGAGCGGCTAGCGGTGTACACCGGGGAGCTGTTTTTT. Its translation: CASSLPERLAVYTGELFF.

V usage is TRBV4-1 and J usage is TRBJ2-1; 8 nucleotides line up with TRBD1. Germline assignment: CDR1 MGHRA and CDR2 YSYEKL. V lost 3 bases, J lost 0 bases, and 10 bases stayed unmatched. CDR3 size: 18 residues. The CDR3 region has the DNA TGCGCCAGCAGCCACCAAAGGCGTGGACAGGGCTCCTACAATGAGCAGTTCTTC. Protein product: CASSHQRRGQGSYNEQFF.

This clone was seen a handful of times. The genes are TRBV5-1 and TRBJ2-5, with a weak D call TRBD2 (6 bases). The CDR3 is 14 residues long. Germline V CDR1 and CDR2: SGHRS, YFSETQ. V was cut by 2 bases and J by 1 base, with 9 bases left in between. This CDR3 is CASSFGTVQETQYF. CDR3 bases: TGCGCCAGCAGCTTCGGGACTGTCCAAGAGACCCAGTACTTC.

The rearrangement links TRBV4-2 to TRBJ2-7; TRBD2 agrees at 8 bases. J was trimmed by 5 bases and V by 1 base; bases with no gene match: 7. The CDR3 loop spans 15 amino acids. The germline V gene encodes CDR1 LGHNA and CDR2 YNFKEQ. The CDR3 bases are TGTGCCAGCAGCCAAGTCGAGACTAGCGTCCACGAGCAGTACTTC. It yields the protein CASSQVETSVHEQYF.

The rearrangement joins TRBV27 to TRBJ2-2, with D possibly matching TRBD1 (6 bases). CDR1 and CDR2 from the germline V gene are MNHEY and SMNVEV (reference sequence). The CDR3 covers 17 residues. The V end lost 5 bases, the J end lost 7 bases, and 23 bases lay between the germline ends. The DNA for the CDR3 is TGTGCCAGCAGTCCGAGACAGGCCCTCGAGTATAACGGGGAGCTGTTTTTT. Translated: CASSPRQALEYNGELFF.

This clone was seen a few times. J is TRBJ2-1 and V is TRBV7-3; 14 bases fit TRBD2. The CDR3 is made up of 19 amino acids. Germline V gives CDR1 SGHTA, CDR2 FQGTGA. The J segment lost 1 base and the V segment lost 5 bases, leaving 10 bases of the junction unmatched. The CDR3 region has the DNA TGTGCCAGCAGCGCGAGACTAGCGGGAGGGCCGAAGTCCTACAATGAGCAGTTCTTC. Translated: CASSARLAGGPKSYNEQFF.

Concerning this clone: The sample has other DNA sequences that encode this CDR3 too. This chain links TRBV29-1 with TRBJ1-5; weak D call: TRBD1 (5 bases). Germline assignment: CDR1 SQVTM and CDR2 ANQGSEA. V gave up 4 bases and J gave up 1 base, with 5 bases separating them. The CDR3 is 12 residues long. DNA of the CDR3: TGCAGCGTTGCAGGGAGCAATCAGCCCCAGCATTTT. This gives the protein CSVAGSNQPQHF. Variable domain in full (rest from reference TRBV29-1 and TRBJ1-5): SAVISQKPSRDICQRGTSLTIQCQVDSQVTMMFWYRQQPGQSLTLIATANQGSEATYESGFVIDKFPISRPNLTFSTLTVSNMSPEDSSIYLCSVAGSNQPQHFGDGTRLSIL.

A few counts support this clone. This specimen includes other DNA sequences encoding the same CDR3. The chain recombines TRBV5-1 with TRBJ1-2; D is uncertain. This CDR3 comprises 14 residues. V was trimmed by 0 bases and J by 2 bases, leaving 8 bases between them. Germline loops: CDR1 SGHRS, CDR2 YFSETQ. The CDR3 is CASSLVGGNYGYTF. DNA of the CDR3: TGCGCCAGCAGCTTGGTTGGAGGGAACTATGGCTACACCTTC.

The gene calls are TRBV7-2 and TRBJ2-7, with 8 bases lining up with TRBD1. The length of the CDR3 is 17 residues. The germline CDR1 and CDR2 sequences are SGHTA and FQGNSA. The junction had 14 bases not matched to a gene; V was cut back by 5 bases and J by 2 bases. The CDR3 here is CASSPLPGTGPPYEQYV. The CDR3 bases are TGTGCCAGCAGCCCGCTCCCCGGGACAGGCCCACCCTACGAGCAGTACGTC.

This clone came up a few times. The V gene is TRBV4-3, the J gene TRBJ2-6; D gene unclear. V was clipped by 0 bases and J by 0 bases, with 9 bases between them. CDR1 is LGHNA, CDR2 YSLEER, per germline. This CDR3 is built from 17 residues. The CDR3 protein is CASSQEPLSSGANVLTF. CDR3 coding DNA: TGCGCCAGCAGCCAAGAGCCGCTAAGCTCTGGGGCCAACGTCCTGACTTTC.

J is TRBJ2-3 and V is TRBV15, with D maybe TRBD1 (6 bases). In germline, CDR1 is LNHNV, CDR2 YYDKDF (reference sequence). The CDR3 totals 16 residues. The V end lost 1 base, the J end lost 4 bases, and 15 bases lay between the germline ends. The CDR3 coding sequence is TGTGCCACCAGCAGAGGAACACAGGGAATCGCAGATACGCAGTATTTT. This sequence encodes CATSRGTQGIADTQYF.

The chain recombines TRBV9 with TRBJ2-2, with TRBD2 identical over 15 bases. The CDR3 is 18 residues long. CDR1 SGDLS and CDR2 YYNGEE come from the germline V gene. Trimming cost V 3 bases and J 4 bases; bases outside gene matches: 7. The CDR3 DNA reads as TGTGCCAGCAGCGGAGGACTAGCGGGAGGGCGCGGCACCGGGGAGCTGTTTTTT. This codes for CASSGGLAGGRGTGELFF.

This clone was detected a few times. The chain employs TRBV19 and TRBJ2-5; 11 nucleotides align to TRBD2. The germline gives CDR1 LNHDA, CDR2 SQIVND (reference sequence). CDR3 length: 15 amino acids. V shed 6 bases, J shed 5 bases, and the junction held 8 bases outside the gene matches. The CDR3 sequence is CASSWGLAAGETQYF. CDR3 coding DNA: TGTGCCAGTAGCTGGGGACTAGCGGCAGGTGAGACCCAGTACTTC. The whole variable domain, remainder taken from reference TRBV19 and TRBJ2-5, is DGGITQSPKYLFRKEGQNVTLSCEQNLNHDAMYWYRQDPGQGLRLIYYSQIVNDFQKGDIAEGYSVSREKKESFPLTVTSAQKNPTAFYLCASSWGLAAGETQYFGPGTRLLVL.

The rearrangement links TRBV7-3 to TRBJ2-1, with D perhaps matching TRBD2 (6 bases). The CDR3 loop spans 17 amino acids. From germline, CDR1 is SGHTA and CDR2 FQGTGA. V was cut by 0 bases and J by 6 bases, with 18 bases left in between. The CDR3 spells CASSLTGLQAGLNEQFF. In DNA, the CDR3 is TGTGCCAGCAGCTTAACGGGACTCCAGGCGGGCCTCAATGAGCAGTTCTTC.

The V gene is TRBV6-6, the J gene TRBJ2-7; the D gene is possibly TRBD1 (6 bases). Germline V gene lookup returns CDR1 MNHNY and CDR2 SVGAGI (reference sequence). The ends were cut back, 5 bases at V and 5 bases at J, with 13 bases in the middle. CDR3 length: 13 residues. The CDR3 DNA sequence: TGTGCCAGCAGTCAAGGACGGACAGACGAGCAGTACTTC. Amino acids: CASSQGRTDEQYF.

This chain links TRBV11-1 with TRBJ2-1; D call uncertain. This CDR3 spans 16 amino acids. CDR1 and CDR2 from the germline V gene are SGHAT and FQDESV (reference sequence). Trimming took 1 base from V and 5 from J, leaving 15 bases between them. CDR3 protein: CASSLDPLVRNNEQFF. The CDR3 nucleotides read TGTGCCAGCAGCTTAGATCCCCTAGTGAGAAACAATGAGCAGTTCTTC.

This clone was recorded a few times. V gene TRBV6-6 combines with J gene TRBJ2-3; 11 positions agree with TRBD1. The junction had 5 bases not matched to a gene; V was cut back by 3 bases and J by 3 bases. This CDR3 spans 16 amino acids. Germline V lookup: CDR1 MNHNY, CDR2 SVGAGI (reference sequence). CDR3: CASSYWDRGRTDTQYF. DNA for the CDR3: TGTGCCAGCAGTTATTGGGACAGGGGGAGGACAGATACGCAGTATTTT.

This clone was seen a handful of times. V is TRBV4-3 and J is TRBJ2-3; D might be TRBD2 (6 bases). Germline lookup yields CDR1 LGHNA and CDR2 YSLEER. Trimming shortened V by 5 bases and J by 2 bases, and 8 bases separated the two germline ends. The CDR3 runs to 13 residues. CDR3 coding DNA: TGCGCCAGCAGCTCGGACTACACAGATACGCAGTATTTT. Amino acid sequence: CASSSDYTDTQYF.

This clone showed up just a few times. The chain joins TRBV5-4 to TRBJ1-2, with TRBD1 identical over 8 bases. With 2 bases clipped from V and 4 bases from J, the junction kept 10 bases outside the gene matches. The CDR3 is 16 amino acids. Germline V gene lookup returns CDR1 SGHNT and CDR2 YYREEE (reference sequence). The CDR3: CASSLGLGQDFYGYTF. The CDR3 DNA is TGTGCCAGCAGCTTAGGTCTGGGACAGGACTTCTATGGCTACACCTTC.

This sequence joins TRBV9 and TRBJ2-1, with 12 bases fitting TRBD2. The CDR3 covers 18 residues. V dropped 3 bases and J dropped 4; count of bases not matched to a gene: 11. CDR1 is SGDLS and CDR2 is YYNGEE in the germline V gene. In nucleotides, the CDR3 is TGTGCCAGCAGCGCCGCCCCCCGGGGACTAGCGGGTTACAATGAGCAGTTCTTC. Residues: CASSAAPRGLAGYNEQFF.

This clone was observed a few times. V usage is TRBV30 and J usage is TRBJ2-7; 9 bases line up with TRBD2. The V gene's germline CDR1 is GTSNPN and CDR2 SVGIG (reference sequence). V dropped 2 bases and J dropped 5; count of bases not matched to a gene: 10. The CDR3 has 15 amino acids. CDR3 sequence reads: CAWSKGKGLAHEQYF. DNA for the CDR3: TGTGCCTGGAGTAAGGGAAAAGGACTAGCGCACGAGCAGTACTTC.

This clone came up a few times. The V and J genes are TRBV11-2 and TRBJ2-5; maybe TRBD2 (6 bases). The V and J ends lost 5 bases and 1 base respectively, with 14 bases between them. Per germline, CDR1 SGHAT and CDR2 FQNNGV. The CDR3 covers 15 residues. The CDR3 nucleotides are TGTGCCAGCAGCCTCCGGGACTCGCTCCAAGAGACCCAGTACTTC. This encodes CASSLRDSLQETQYF.

DNA for the CDR3: TGTGCCAGCAGCTTCCCCCCTACCTCTTACGAGCAGTACTTC. Amino acid sequence: CASSFPPTSYEQYF. This sequence joins TRBV7-2 and TRBJ2-7; D gene uncertain. The length of the CDR3 is 14 residues. The V end was cut by 3 bases, the J end by 4 bases, with 13 bases between. The V gene's germline CDR1 is SGHTA and CDR2 FQGNSA.

This clone was seen more than once but under ten times. The chain joins TRBV28 to TRBJ1-2; D gene unclear. Germline CDR1 reads MDHEN; CDR2 reads SYDVKM. Trimming left V 1 base short and J 10 bases short, with 16 bases between. This CDR3 has 14 amino acids. The CDR3 sequence is CASSLSLDGHTYTF. CDR3 in DNA: TGTGCCAGCAGTTTATCTCTCGATGGGCATACCTACACCTTC.

DNA for the CDR3: TGTGCCAGCAGTGAACCGACAGGGCGGAATTCACCCCTCCACTTT. Translation: CASSEPTGRNSPLHF. The V and J genes are TRBV25-1 and TRBJ1-6; 7 nucleotides agree with TRBD1. This CDR3 is 15 amino acids long. The V and J ends lost 2 bases and 7 bases, in that order; junction bases with no gene match: 5. The germline CDR1 and CDR2 sequences are MGHDK and SYGVNS. Together with reference TRBV25-1 and TRBJ1-6, the CDR3 gives the full variable domain: EADIYQTPRYLVIGTGKKITLECSQTMGHDKMYWYQQDPGMELHLIHYSYGVNSTEKGDLSSESTVSRIRTEHFPLTLESARPSHTSQYLCASSEPTGRNSPLHFGNGTRLTVT.

This chain connects TRBV12-5 to TRBJ2-1; D may be TRBD1 (6 bases). This CDR3 is built from 16 residues. CDR1 is LGHNT and CDR2 is FRNRAP in the germline V gene. The V and J ends lost 0 bases and 5 bases respectively, with 14 bases between them. CDR3 nucleotide sequence: TGTGCTAGTGGTTTGGTAATAGGACAGTTCGACAATGAGCAGTTCTTC. Its translation: CASGLVIGQFDNEQFF.

This rearrangement joins TRBV20-1 to TRBJ2-1; unclear D gene. The ends were cut back, 5 bases at V and 5 bases at J, with 4 bases in the middle. Germline CDR1 DFQATT, CDR2 SNEGSKA (reference sequence). The CDR3 is 10 amino acids. The CDR3 here is CSAVDNEQFF. CDR3 coding DNA: TGCAGTGCTGTAGACAATGAGCAGTTCTTC.

V gene TRBV27 combines with J gene TRBJ1-5; no reliable D call. CDR1 and CDR2 (germline): MNHEY, SMNVEV (reference sequence). V lost 4 bases to trimming and J lost 9 bases, with 13 bases between them. This CDR3 contains 13 residues. In DNA form, the CDR3 reads TGTGCCAGCAGTTCCCCGCCGGCAGGGCCCCAGCATTTT. It translates to CASSSPPAGPQHF.

The chain uses TRBV2 and TRBJ1-2, with D possibly matching TRBD1 (5 bases). The CDR3 extends over 13 amino acids. The V gene's germline CDR1 is SNHLY and CDR2 FYNNEI. V lost 4 bases, J lost 8 bases, and 14 bases lay in between. Written as DNA, the CDR3 is TGTGCCAGCAGTGGGCAGGGTAAGGACGGCTACACCTTC. Its translation is CASSGQGKDGYTF. The complete variable domain, with remaining parts taken from reference TRBV2 and TRBJ1-2, reads EPEVTQTPSHQVTQMGQEVILRCVPISNHLYFYWYRQILGQKVEFLVSFYNNEISEKSEIFDDQFSVERPDGSNFTLKIRSTKLEDSAMYFCASSGQGKDGYTFGSGTRLTVV.